This TCR beta chain stems from a study of blood T cells in healthy people across ages. Points from the study as a whole: Because donor CMV status was unknown, expanded clonotype changes were possibly confounded.

The table lists this clonotype with a few counts. The antigen remains undetermined. For the second PCR, which ran for roughly 7 to 11 cycles, a sample-barcoded 5' primer and a J-beta primer mix were used. One entry per CDR3 protein results from TCRdb running MiXCR on the 5' RACE reads. The data show 450,000 to 700,000 distinct CDR3 sequences, approximately 27% seen once. From germline, CDR1 is MNHEY and CDR2 SVGAGI. The V and J ends lost 0 bases and 10 bases respectively, with 7 bases between them. This CDR3 has 13 amino acids. The people who gave samples were healthy Caucasians from Russia, aged roughly 6 to 90. It was approximately 10 milliliters of peripheral blood that were drawn from each donor.

The chain uses TRBV6-5 and TRBJ1-6; D uncertain. Sequenced input: blood. The TCR sequence derives from a woman in her 70s in good health. The CDR3 sequence: CASSYSTGSPLHF. DNA for the CDR3: TGTGCCAGCAGTTACTCGACGGGGTCACCCCTCCACTTT.